The clone carrying this T cell receptor beta chain has a single count. Its antigen is not identified. CDR3 length: 17 amino acids. The ends were cut back, 2 bases at V and 0 bases at J, with 15 bases in the middle. Looked up from germline, CDR1 is MNHEY and CDR2 is SMNVEV (reference sequence). Donors included only healthy HIV-negative adults lacking recent acute infections or vaccinations. The authors' processing: Junction-only sequences without quality scores came from ImmunoSEQ, so filtering differed. Data came from immunoSEQ multiplex PCR; TCRdb stores just in-frame clones and leaves some out. V, J and clone size reflect that table, while D and trimming were determined from the DNA. The sample contains some 450,000 clones, approximately 71% of which appear only once. The sample originates from a study of shared clonotypes between healthy human individuals. Study conclusions and caveats: Sequencing depth was expected to affect clonotype sharing among donors.

The sequenced material came from PBMCs. The chain links TRBV27 to TRBJ2-3; D is perhaps TRBD1 (7 bases). This sequence originates from a woman in her thirties or forties in good health. Some clones in this sample may be carry-over from other donors' samples. CDR3 loop: CASSLRPGGLSTDTQYF. The CDR3 coding sequence is TGTGCCAGCAGTTTAAGGCCAGGGGGGCTGAGCACAGATACGCAGTATTTT.